Shown below are 29 T cell receptor beta chains from a single sample sequenced in a study of CD8 T cells in Susac syndrome. Roughly 0.5 to 1 ug RNA was reverse transcribed with random hexamers. Via MiXCR, TCRdb re-called the immunoSEQ multiplex PCR reads, giving one row per CDR3 protein. The top ten clones hold roughly 0.1% of a sample with 150,000 to 200,000 distinct CDR3 sequences, approximately 93% of them seen once. Sequencing was carried out using CD4+ T cells from PBMCs. These receptors all stem from a human donor with multiple sclerosis.

V is TRBV3-1 and J is TRBJ2-7; TRBD2 might be the D (5 bases). The CDR3 extends over 17 amino acids. CDR1 is LGHDT, CDR2 YNNKEL, per germline (reference sequence). Trimming shortened V by 2 bases and J by 7 bases, and 24 bases separated the two germline ends. The CDR3 region is CASSQYFLATSSGEQYF. CDR3 coding DNA: TGTGCCAGCAGCCAATACTTCTTAGCGACTTCCTCGGGGGAGCAGTACTTC.

This sequence joins TRBV18 and TRBJ2-1; 9 nucleotides align to TRBD2. With V trimmed by 3 bases and J by 3 bases, 9 bases remained unmatched. The CDR3 sequence is 17 residues long. Germline V CDR1 and CDR2: KGHSH, LQKENI. The CDR3 is CASSPAGGAGGYNEQFF. The CDR3 bases are TGTGCCAGCTCACCCGCGGGGGGAGCGGGAGGCTACAATGAGCAGTTCTTC.

V gene TRBV7-7 combines with J gene TRBJ2-5; 8 bases line up with TRBD2. The CDR3 is 16 residues long. Germline CDR1 reads SSHAT; CDR2 reads FNYEAQ (reference sequence). With V trimmed by 1 base and J by 2 bases, 6 bases remained unmatched. The CDR3 coding sequence is TGTGCCAGCAGCTTAGGCCCGCTAGCGGGTCAAGAGACCCAGTACTTC. Amino acid sequence: CASSLGPLAGQETQYF.

This chain's CDR3 is CASSGGQGTFF. In DNA form, the CDR3 reads TGTGCCAGCTCGGGAGGACAGGGAACTTTCTTT. The chain joins TRBV6-1 to TRBJ1-1; TRBD1 matches at 8 bases. CDR3 length equals 11 residues. Germline CDR1 reads MNHNS; CDR2 reads SASEGT. Trimming at V came to 8 bases and at J to 12 bases, leaving 8 bases not matched to a gene.

The chain uses TRBV30 and TRBJ1-5, with unresolved D. Between the trimmed V and J ends, which lost 5 bases and 2 bases, there was a span of 10 bases. The CDR3 has 13 residues. From germline, CDR1 is GTSNPN and CDR2 SVGIG (reference sequence). The CDR3 DNA reads as TGTGCCTGGGGGGAGGGAGGCAATCAGCCCCAGCATTTT. Translated, it gives CAWGEGGNQPQHF.

The rearrangement uses TRBV28 and TRBJ2-2; TRBD2 is a possible D gene (6 bases). With 8 bases removed from V and 4 bases from J, the gap between germline ends came to 14 bases. Germline-derived CDR1 and CDR2 are MDHEN and SYDVKM. The CDR3 consists of 14 residues. The CDR3 loop reads CASDRPSVTGELFF. Written as DNA, the CDR3 is TGTGCCAGCGATAGGCCTAGCGTCACCGGGGAGCTGTTTTTT.

V gene TRBV5-1 combines with J gene TRBJ1-4; weak D call: TRBD1 (6 bases). The V gene lost 5 bases and the J gene lost 6 bases, with 14 bases spanning the gap. Germline assignment: CDR1 SGHRS and CDR2 YFSETQ. This CDR3 has 14 amino acids. The CDR3 nucleotides read TGCGCCAGCAGGCTGACAGGTGGGGATGAAAAACTGTTTTTT. Translating gives CASRLTGGDEKLFF.

The CDR3 DNA follows: TGCAGCCTGAAAGGAGGAGAGACCCAGTACTTC. Protein: CSLKGGETQYF. The V call is TRBV20-1, the J call TRBJ2-5, with D tentatively TRBD2 (5 bases). Germline CDR1 and CDR2: DFQATT and SNEGSKA (reference sequence). CDR3 length equals 11 residues.

This chain uses TRBV7-3 with TRBJ2-3; 13 bases agree with TRBD2. The CDR3 contains 16 residues. The V segment lost 4 bases and the J segment 5 bases; nucleotides outside the gene matches: 6. Per germline, CDR1 SGHTA and CDR2 FQGTGA. Written as DNA, the CDR3 is TGTGCCAGCAGCTCCGGACTAGCGGGAGTTGGAGATACGCAGTATTTT. Protein product: CASSSGLAGVGDTQYF.

CDR3 amino acids: CSVDEGPEKDGYTF. The CDR3 region has the DNA TGCAGCGTTGATGAGGGCCCAGAGAAGGATGGCTACACCTTC. The chain links TRBV29-1 to TRBJ1-2; D unclear. Trimming took 3 bases from V and 6 from J, leaving 17 bases between them. Looked up from germline, CDR1 is SQVTM and CDR2 is ANQGSEA. CDR3 length: 14 residues.

The chain employs TRBV27 and TRBJ1-1; D is unclear. The CDR3 has 15 amino acids. V was trimmed by 6 bases and J by 3 bases, leaving 17 bases between them. Germline CDR1 reads MNHEY; CDR2 reads SMNVEV (reference sequence). In nucleotides, the CDR3 is TGTGCCAGCAGACTCGGGATGGTAATAGACACTGAAGCTTTCTTT. Amino acids: CASRLGMVIDTEAFF.

The V call is TRBV28, the J call TRBJ1-5, with D unclear. Trimming removed 7 bases from V and 6 bases from J, with 13 bases in between. CDR3 length: 13 residues. From germline, CDR1 is MDHEN and CDR2 SYDVKM. The CDR3, as DNA: TGTGCCAGCACCCTAGATAGGGTTCAGCCCCAGCATTTT. It is translated as CASTLDRVQPQHF. Complete variable domain (other parts from reference TRBV28 and TRBJ1-5): DVKVTQSSRYLVKRTGEKVFLECVQDMDHENMFWYRQDPGLGLRLIYFSYDVKMKEKGDIPEGYSVSREKKERFSLILESASTNQTSMYLCASTLDRVQPQHFGDGTRLSIL.

The V and J genes are TRBV6-2 or TRBV6-3 and TRBJ2-1; 14 nucleotides match TRBD2. The CDR3 covers 17 residues. Germline V CDR1 and CDR2: MNHEY, SVGEGT. The V segment lost 2 bases and the J segment 8 bases; nucleotides outside the gene matches: 8. Written as DNA, the CDR3 is TGTGCCAGCAGTTACACAGGGACTAGCGGGAGCTTGGATGAGCAGTTCTTC. Its translation: CASSYTGTSGSLDEQFF.

The J gene is TRBJ2-5, the V gene TRBV25-1, with TRBD1 matching 12 bases. Germline assignment: CDR1 MGHDK and CDR2 SYGVNS. J lost 1 base, V lost 6 bases, and 12 bases had no gene match. The CDR3 runs 18 residues. The DNA of the CDR3 is TGTGCCAGCAGCGGGACAGGGGGCTTTTTGGACTTCCAAGAGACCCAGTACTTC. Its protein is CASSGTGGFLDFQETQYF.

CDR3: CASTQGAKNYGYTF. CDR3 in DNA: TGTGCCAGCACCCAGGGGGCAAAGAACTATGGCTACACCTTC. V is TRBV28 and J is TRBJ1-2; 8 nucleotides match TRBD1. V lost 7 bases to trimming and J lost 2 bases; unmatched junction nucleotides: 6. Germline CDR1 is MDHEN and CDR2 is SYDVKM. CDR3 length: 14 residues.

This clonotype turned up a few times. CDR3 nucleotides: TGTGCCACCAGTGGAGGGGGGTCCTACAATGAGCAGTTCTTC. This codes for CATSGGGSYNEQFF. The rearrangement joins TRBV24-1 to TRBJ2-1; D tentatively fits TRBD1 or TRBD2 (6 bases each). The V gene lost 5 bases and the J gene lost 1 base, with 8 bases spanning the gap. This CDR3 region has 14 residues. Looked up from germline, CDR1 is KGHDR and CDR2 is SFDVKD.

The rearrangement links TRBV27 to TRBJ2-3; no reliable D call. The length of the CDR3 is 11 residues. From germline, CDR1 is MNHEY and CDR2 SMNVEV (reference sequence). Trimming stripped 4 bases from V and 6 bases from J, with 5 bases between. CDR3 amino acids: CASSSFDTQYF. Here the CDR3 DNA reads TGTGCCAGCAGTTCTTTCGATACGCAGTATTTT.

The genes are TRBV9 and TRBJ2-1; the match to TRBD2 covers 10 bases. The V gene end was trimmed by 0 bases and the J gene end by 6 bases; junction bases not matched to a gene: 6. This CDR3 has 16 amino acids. Germline CDR1 and CDR2: SGDLS and YYNGEE. The DNA of the CDR3 is TGTGCCAGCAGCGTAGGTCTCCTAGCGGGAGTCAATGAGCAGTTCTTC. Protein: CASSVGLLAGVNEQFF.

The V call is TRBV15, the J call TRBJ2-7; 11 bases agree with TRBD1. Germline values: CDR1 LNHNV, CDR2 YYDKDF (reference sequence). The CDR3 is made up of 15 amino acids. V shed 2 bases, J shed 3 bases, and the junction held 3 bases outside the gene matches. CDR3 amino acids: CATSRSGTGGYEQYF. The CDR3 region has the DNA TGTGCCACCAGCAGATCCGGGACAGGGGGCTACGAGCAGTACTTC.

This clonotype was seen only once. The chain links TRBV20-1 to TRBJ2-2, with TRBD2 identical over 16 bases. J was trimmed by 6 bases and V by 6 bases; bases with no gene match: 10. CDR3 size: 17 residues. CDR1 and CDR2 from the germline V gene are DFQATT and SNEGSKA (reference sequence). Here the CDR3 DNA reads TGCAGTGCGACCGGGACTAGCGGGAGGGCCGGGCCCGGGGAGCTGTTTTTT. Its protein is CSATGTSGRAGPGELFF.

The chain uses TRBV27 and TRBJ2-3, with D possibly matching TRBD1 (5 bases). The germline gives CDR1 MNHEY, CDR2 SMNVEV (reference sequence). V dropped 6 bases and J dropped 3 bases, with 10 bases sitting between them. The CDR3 extends over 13 amino acids. CDR3 coding DNA: TGTGCCAGCAGCTTTCGACAGACAGATACGCAGTATTTT. Translated, it gives CASSFRQTDTQYF.

The V gene is TRBV5-1, the J gene TRBJ2-1; maybe TRBD2 (5 bases). V lost 1 base, J lost 5 bases, and 13 bases lay in between. This CDR3 has 15 residues. CDR1 is SGHRS and CDR2 is YFSETQ in the germline V gene. The CDR3: CASSLSVGVHNEQFF. The CDR3 DNA sequence: TGCGCCAGCAGCTTGAGCGTGGGAGTACACAATGAGCAGTTCTTC.

The genes are TRBV30 and TRBJ1-1; D unresolved. V was cut by 3 bases and J by 5 bases, with 13 bases left in between. The germline V gene encodes CDR1 GTSNPN and CDR2 SVGIG (reference sequence). The CDR3 loop spans 13 amino acids. As DNA, the CDR3 is TGTGCCTGGAGACCCGTTGGGGTAACTGAAGCTTTCTTT. Residues: CAWRPVGVTEAFF.

This rearrangement joins TRBV27 to TRBJ2-7, with D possibly matching TRBD1 (6 bases). CDR1 is MNHEY and CDR2 is SMNVEV in the germline V gene (reference sequence). V lost 5 bases and J 5 bases, leaving 16 bases between the germline ends. The CDR3 spans 14 residues. Written as DNA, the CDR3 is TGTGCCAGCAGTAAGCCGGGACACGATGACGAGCAGTACTTC. Protein sequence: CASSKPGHDDEQYF.

This chain connects TRBV9 to TRBJ2-1; D perhaps matches TRBD2 (5 bases). CDR1 is SGDLS and CDR2 is YYNGEE in the germline V gene. Trimming shortened V by 3 bases and J by 0 bases, and 10 bases separated the two germline ends. The CDR3 consists of 15 residues. CDR3 DNA sequence: TGTGCCAGCAGCGGGACTTCCTTCTCCTACAATGAGCAGTTCTTC. This sequence encodes CASSGTSFSYNEQFF.

This chain joins TRBV18 and TRBJ2-2; weak D call: TRBD2 (6 bases). Germline-derived CDR1 and CDR2 are KGHSH and LQKENI. The V and J ends lost 3 bases and 7 bases respectively, with 9 bases between them. This CDR3 contains 13 residues. The CDR3 loop is CASSPTSSGELFF. The CDR3 bases are TGTGCCAGCTCACCGACTAGTAGCGGGGAGCTGTTTTTT.

The V call is TRBV5-4, the J call TRBJ2-1; either TRBD1 or TRBD2 may fit D (5 bases each). Germline-derived CDR1 and CDR2 are SGHNT and YYREEE (reference sequence). The CDR3 is 13 amino acids. V lost 3 bases to trimming and J lost 12 bases, with 16 bases between them. This chain's CDR3 is CASSYTTRDGQFF. As DNA, the CDR3 is TGTGCCAGCAGCTATACGACCCGGGACGGGCAGTTCTTC. The full variable domain, rest sourced from reference TRBV5-4 and TRBJ2-1, is ETGVTQSPTHLIKTRGQQVTLRCSSQSGHNTVSWYQQALGQGPQFIFQYYREEENGRGNFPPRFSGLQFPNYSSELNVNALELDDSALYLCASSYTTRDGQFFGPGTRLTVL.

The chain employs TRBV7-2 and TRBJ2-7; D not resolved. Germline CDR1 and CDR2: SGHTA and FQGNSA. This CDR3 contains 15 residues. The V gene lost 1 base and the J gene lost 1 base, with 11 bases spanning the gap. The CDR3 DNA reads TGTGCCAGCAGCTTAGATGCGGTGGGGTCCTACGAGCAGTACTTC. The encoded protein is CASSLDAVGSYEQYF.

The V gene is TRBV9, the J gene TRBJ2-5; no firm D call. Germline assignment: CDR1 SGDLS and CDR2 YYNGEE. V was trimmed by 2 bases and J by 1 base, leaving 18 bases between them. The CDR3 spans 17 residues. CDR3 loop: CASSVYLPAWLQETQYF. CDR3 sequence (DNA): TGTGCCAGCAGCGTTTATCTCCCGGCTTGGCTCCAAGAGACCCAGTACTTC. Drawing the rest from reference TRBV9 and TRBJ2-5, the complete variable domain is DSGVTQTPKHLITATGQRVTLRCSPRSGDLSVYWYQQSLDQGLQFLIQYYNGEERAKGNILERFSAQQFPDLHSELNLSSLELGDSALYFCASSVYLPAWLQETQYFGPGTRLLVL.